The 18 T cell receptor beta chains in this list originate from one sample, sequenced in a study of blood T cell repertoires in COVID-19. Clones were sequenced by immunoSEQ multiplex PCR, and TCRdb holds only the in-frame ones, with some missing. The table has more than 200,000 clones, approximately 88% seen once; the top ten hold about 0.7%. Sequencing was performed on peripheral blood. The source is a human donor in a cohort sampled during active COVID-19.

The rearrangement joins TRBV27 to TRBJ2-1, with 9 bases identical to TRBD1. V lost 5 bases and J lost 3; bases outside the gene matches: 8. Germline V gives CDR1 MNHEY, CDR2 SMNVEV (reference sequence). The CDR3 is made up of 16 amino acids. The chain's CDR3 is CASSPSPGQGYNEQFF. The DNA of the CDR3 is TGTGCCAGCAGTCCCTCCCCGGGACAGGGCTACAATGAGCAGTTCTTC.

The chain employs TRBV27 and TRBJ2-7; D remains ambiguous. This CDR3 has 15 amino acids. Germline CDR1 and CDR2: MNHEY and SMNVEV (reference sequence). The V end was cut by 5 bases, the J end by 6 bases, with 20 bases between. This chain's CDR3 is CASSPTLELSGEQYF. The CDR3 region has the DNA TGTGCCAGCAGTCCGACCCTTGAACTCTCGGGCGAGCAGTACTTC.

This clone has only a few counts. The chain joins TRBV5-1 to TRBJ1-3; a possible D gene is TRBD1 (6 bases). Trimming cost V 3 bases and J 2 bases, with 9 bases left between them. The germline CDR1 and CDR2 sequences are SGHRS and YFSETQ. CDR3 length equals 14 residues. The CDR3 loop reads CASSYEGAGNTIYF. The CDR3 bases are TGCGCCAGCAGCTATGAGGGGGCTGGAAACACCATATATTTT.

The chain combines TRBV7-8 with TRBJ2-5; D remains unclear. This CDR3 spans 13 amino acids. The V end lost 6 bases, the J end lost 0 bases, and 8 bases lay between the germline ends. Germline assignment: CDR1 SGHVS and CDR2 FQNEAQ. CDR3 bases: TGTGCCAGCAGTTCCACTCACCAAGAGACCCAGTACTTC. Its translation is CASSSTHQETQYF.

V gene TRBV11-2 combines with J gene TRBJ2-2; D call uncertain. CDR1 SGHAT and CDR2 FQNNGV come from the germline V gene. This CDR3 is 16 amino acids long. V lost 1 base to trimming and J lost 0 bases, with 9 bases between them. The CDR3 region has the DNA TGTGCCAGCAGCTTAGGGCAATTCGCGAACACCGGGGAGCTGTTTTTT. Protein product: CASSLGQFANTGELFF.

This clone was recorded a few times. This chain joins TRBV24-1 and TRBJ2-7; 10 bases agree with TRBD1. V lost 0 bases to trimming and J lost 4 bases; unmatched junction nucleotides: 8. CDR3 length: 17 amino acids. In germline, CDR1 is KGHDR, CDR2 SFDVKD. The CDR3 coding sequence is TGTGCCACCAGTGATTTGGGGGGAGACAGGGGGCCGTACGAGCAGTACTTC. As protein: CATSDLGGDRGPYEQYF.

This rearrangement joins TRBV30 to TRBJ1-2, with 9 bases that match TRBD1. From germline, CDR1 is GTSNPN and CDR2 SVGIG (reference sequence). V dropped 3 bases and J dropped 4; count of bases not matched to a gene: 18. The CDR3 consists of 18 residues. The CDR3 bases are TGTGCCTGGAGACCCAACCGGGACAGGGAAATTTTTGGCTATGGCTACACCTTC. Translating it yields CAWRPNRDREIFGYGYTF.

This rearrangement joins TRBV7-9 to TRBJ2-7, with 7 bases that match TRBD1. V lost 1 base, J lost 7 bases, and 13 bases stayed unmatched. Germline CDR1 is SEHNR and CDR2 is FQNEAQ (reference sequence). The CDR3 consists of 16 residues. DNA for the CDR3: TGTGCCAGCAGCTTAGGCCGCCAGGGCAGGGGGAGTGAGCAGTACTTC. Its translation is CASSLGRQGRGSEQYF. Full variable domain (remainder filled in from reference TRBV7-9 and TRBJ2-7): DTGVSQNPRHKITKRGQNVTFRCDPISEHNRLYWYRQTLGQGPEFLTYFQNEAQLEKSRLLSDRFSAERPKGSFSTLEIQRTEQGDSAMYLCASSLGRQGRGSEQYFGPGTRLTVT.

V gene TRBV28 combines with J gene TRBJ1-3; no clear D. There are 13 residues in the CDR3. The V gene's germline CDR1 is MDHEN and CDR2 SYDVKM. Trimming took off 9 bases at V and 2 bases at J, with 11 bases between the two ends. The CDR3 DNA follows: TGTGCCAGTTTTTCGGGGACTGGAAACACCATATATTTT. Amino acid sequence: CASFSGTGNTIYF.

This clone has just a few counts. The chain has TRBV28 and TRBJ1-3; tentative D call: TRBD1 (5 bases). Trimming took off 3 bases at V and 0 bases at J, with 12 bases between the two ends. This CDR3 spans 16 amino acids. Germline V gene lookup returns CDR1 MDHEN and CDR2 SYDVKM. The CDR3: CASSLGRGHSGNTIYF. As DNA, the CDR3 is TGTGCCAGCAGTTTGGGGAGGGGCCACTCTGGAAACACCATATATTTT.

The chain joins TRBV7-8 to TRBJ2-5; 16 nucleotides align to TRBD2. Germline V gene lookup returns CDR1 SGHVS and CDR2 FQNEAQ. V trimming: 3 bases; J trimming: 5 bases; junction bases outside the gene matches: 0. The CDR3 is 15 residues long. CDR3 sequence: CASSLGLAGGETQYF. Written as DNA, the CDR3 is TGTGCCAGCAGCTTGGGACTAGCGGGAGGGGAGACCCAGTACTTC. Complete variable domain (other parts from reference TRBV7-8 and TRBJ2-5): GAGVSQSPRYKVAKRGQDVALRCDPISGHVSLFWYQQALGQGPEFLTYFQNEAQLDKSGLPSDRFFAERPEGSVSTLKIQRTQQEDSAVYLCASSLGLAGGETQYFGPGTRLLVL.

CDR3 bases: TGCGCCAGCAGCTGGGGGACAGGGCGGCATCAGCCCCAGCATTTT. It specifies CASSWGTGRHQPQHF. V usage is TRBV5-1 and J usage is TRBJ1-5, with 9 bases lining up with TRBD1. The V gene's germline CDR1 is SGHRS and CDR2 YFSETQ. Trimming took 3 bases from V and 5 from J; bases not matched to a gene: 6. The CDR3 spans 15 residues.

The chain joins TRBV2 to TRBJ2-1; 8 nucleotides match TRBD1. Germline CDR1 and CDR2: SNHLY and FYNNEI. The CDR3 is 14 residues long. V shed 8 bases and J 2 bases; nucleotides not matched to a gene: 5. CDR3 in amino acids: CASPDRAPYNEQFF. The CDR3 DNA is TGTGCCAGCCCGGACAGGGCCCCCTACAATGAGCAGTTCTTC.

The CDR3 protein is CAWSVQAWGTQYF. The CDR3 bases are TGTGCCTGGAGTGTACAGGCGTGGGGTACGCAGTATTTT. The V call is TRBV30, the J call TRBJ2-3; possible D gene TRBD1, 5 bases. The V gene lost 0 bases and the J gene lost 8 bases, with 12 bases spanning the gap. The CDR3 totals 13 residues. Germline V CDR1 and CDR2: GTSNPN, SVGIG (reference sequence).

CDR3 amino acids: CASQKGQGKNTEAFF. CDR3 sequence (DNA): TGTGCCAGCCAGAAGGGGCAGGGGAAGAACACTGAAGCTTTCTTT. This rearrangement joins TRBV27 to TRBJ1-1; possibly TRBD1 for D (6 bases). The CDR3 length is 15 residues. With 8 bases removed from V and 1 base from J, the gap between germline ends came to 17 bases. The germline CDR1 and CDR2 sequences are MNHEY and SMNVEV (reference sequence).

The chain carries TRBV30 and TRBJ2-7, with 8 bases that match TRBD2. The CDR3 length is 14 residues. Germline V gives CDR1 GTSNPN, CDR2 SVGIG (reference sequence). The V and J ends lost 0 bases and 2 bases, in that order; junction bases with no gene match: 3. The CDR3 DNA follows: TGTGCCTGGAGTGTACAAGCGGGGGCCTACGAGCAGTACTTC. Translation: CAWSVQAGAYEQYF. The full variable domain, in which reference TRBV30 and TRBJ2-7 provide the parts outside the CDR3, is SQTIHQWPATLVQPVGSPLSLECTVEGTSNPNLYWYRQAAGRGLQLLFYSVGIGQISSEVPQNLSASRPQDRQFILSSKKLLLSDSGFYLCAWSVQAGAYEQYFGPGTRLTVT.

The chain couples TRBV6-5 to TRBJ2-7, with TRBD1 identical over 7 bases. The trim removed 5 bases at V and 2 bases at J, leaving 9 bases unmatched. The CDR3 extends over 15 amino acids. Germline-derived CDR1 and CDR2 are MNHEY and SVGAGI. CDR3 loop: CASSNDRELPYEQYF. The CDR3 DNA reads as TGTGCCAGCAGTAACGACAGGGAGCTCCCCTACGAGCAGTACTTC.

This clone was counted a single time. The J gene is TRBJ2-7, the V gene TRBV6-6; 10 bases match TRBD1. J gave up 3 bases and V 5 bases, and 4 bases lay outside the gene matches. The V gene's germline CDR1 is MNHNY and CDR2 SVGAGI (reference sequence). This CDR3 has 14 residues. In DNA form, the CDR3 reads TGTGCCAGCAGTCGGGACAGGGGATTCTACGAGCAGTACTTC. It yields the protein CASSRDRGFYEQYF.